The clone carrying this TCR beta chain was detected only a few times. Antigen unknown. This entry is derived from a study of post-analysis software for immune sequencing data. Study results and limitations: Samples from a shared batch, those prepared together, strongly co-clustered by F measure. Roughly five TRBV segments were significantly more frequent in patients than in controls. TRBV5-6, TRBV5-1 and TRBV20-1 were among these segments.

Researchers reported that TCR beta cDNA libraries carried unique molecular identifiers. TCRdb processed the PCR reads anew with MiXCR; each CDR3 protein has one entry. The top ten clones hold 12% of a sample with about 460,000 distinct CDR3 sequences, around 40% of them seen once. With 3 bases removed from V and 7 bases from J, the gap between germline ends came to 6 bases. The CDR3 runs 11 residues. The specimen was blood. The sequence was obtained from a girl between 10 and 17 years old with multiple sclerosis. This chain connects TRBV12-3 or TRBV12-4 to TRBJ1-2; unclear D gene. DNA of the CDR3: TGTGCCAGCAGTTTGCCTGGTGGCTACACCTTC. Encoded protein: CASSLPGGYTF.